These 32 T cell receptor beta chains were all obtained from the same sample, sequenced in a study of cytomegalovirus exposure and HLA in healthy donors. TCRdb's copy holds only in-frame clones and misses some; the assay was immunoSEQ multiplex PCR. The data hold around 150,000 clones, with over 85% observed a single time. The specimen was PBMCs. These receptors were taken from a man aged 18 to 29 in good health and CMV-seropositive.

This chain connects TRBV2 to TRBJ2-7, with TRBD1 as a possible D gene (6 bases). The V end was cut by 2 bases, the J end by 0 bases, with 11 bases between. The length of the CDR3 is 15 residues. Germline values: CDR1 SNHLY, CDR2 FYNNEI. CDR3: CASSELDRNSYEQYF. Written as DNA, the CDR3 is TGTGCCAGCAGTGAATTAGACAGGAACTCCTACGAGCAGTACTTC.

This chain connects TRBV4-2 to TRBJ2-1; D uncertain. Trimming removed 0 bases at V and 3 bases at J, with 15 bases between. This CDR3 contains 17 residues. Looked up from germline, CDR1 is LGHNA and CDR2 is YNFKEQ. In DNA, the CDR3 is TGTGCCAGCAGCCAAGATTTACTTAGCAGAGGCTACAATGAGCAGTTCTTC. Protein product: CASSQDLLSRGYNEQFF.

The V gene is TRBV5-8, the J gene TRBJ2-7; D possibly corresponds to TRBD2 (6 bases). CDR1 is SGHTS and CDR2 is YDEGEE in the germline V gene. Trimming took 6 bases from V and 0 from J, leaving 19 bases between them. The CDR3 totals 16 residues. CDR3 loop: CASTVSPGEVSYEQYF. For the CDR3, the DNA is TGTGCCAGCACCGTATCACCGGGGGAAGTCTCCTACGAGCAGTACTTC.

V is TRBV9 and J is TRBJ2-7, with 9 nucleotides matching TRBD1. The CDR3 consists of 15 residues. Trimming cost V 0 bases and J 3 bases; bases outside gene matches: 4. CDR1 is SGDLS, CDR2 YYNGEE, per germline. CDR3 residues: CASSVGGTGYYEQYF. The DNA for the CDR3 is TGTGCCAGCAGCGTAGGAGGGACAGGGTACTACGAGCAGTACTTC.

This clone was recorded once. The chain carries TRBV28 and TRBJ2-5; TRBD1 aligns across 9 bases. This CDR3 contains 16 residues. Germline V gene sequence: CDR1 MDHEN, CDR2 SYDVKM. V lost 5 bases, J lost 7 bases, and 14 bases stayed unmatched. CDR3 in amino acids: CASSISSPGQGRTQYF. The CDR3 coding sequence is TGTGCCAGCAGTATCTCTTCCCCGGGACAGGGTAGGACCCAGTACTTC.

The chain couples TRBV28 to TRBJ2-7; 7 bases fit TRBD2. This CDR3 is built from 15 residues. Per the germline V gene, CDR1 is MDHEN and CDR2 is SYDVKM. V lost 3 bases, J lost 3 bases, and 8 bases stayed unmatched. CDR3 in DNA: TGTGCCAGCAGTTTGGGGGGGGGAACAAGCTACGAGCAGTACTTC. This translates into CASSLGGGTSYEQYF.

A single count supports this clone. J is TRBJ2-7 and V is TRBV7-2; 11 nucleotides agree with TRBD1. The germline gives CDR1 SGHTA, CDR2 FQGNSA. The CDR3 runs 14 residues. Trimming removed 5 bases from V and 2 bases from J; junction bases left unmatched: 2. The CDR3 reads CASSAGQGAYEQYF. CDR3 coding DNA: TGTGCCAGCAGCGCGGGACAGGGGGCCTACGAGCAGTACTTC.

This chain connects TRBV5-1 to TRBJ2-2; 7 positions match TRBD2. The junction had 10 bases not matched to a gene; V was cut back by 4 bases and J by 4 bases. CDR1 and CDR2 (germline): SGHRS, YFSETQ. The CDR3 contains 16 residues. The CDR3 DNA follows: TGCGCCAGCAGCCCGGAGGGCGGGAGCGGCACCGGGGAGCTGTTTTTT. Translated: CASSPEGGSGTGELFF.

The chain recombines TRBV23-1 with TRBJ1-4; maybe TRBD1 (5 bases). TRBV23-1 is flagged as an ORF with uncertain function. The CDR3 covers 18 residues. The V end lost 3 bases, the J end lost 2 bases, and 19 bases lay between the germline ends. Written as DNA, the CDR3 is TGCGCCAGCAGTCATCTGGACAATCGGGAGGTCACTAATGAAAAACTGTTTTTT. It translates to CASSHLDNREVTNEKLFF.

This chain uses TRBV5-1 with TRBJ2-5; 10 bases match TRBD1. The CDR3 runs to 16 residues. The junction had 8 bases not matched to a gene; V was cut back by 2 bases and J by 4 bases. The germline V gene encodes CDR1 SGHRS and CDR2 YFSETQ. The CDR3 reads CASSFPGQGVSETQYF. The CDR3, as DNA: TGCGCCAGCAGCTTTCCTGGACAGGGGGTATCAGAGACCCAGTACTTC. Combining the CDR3 with reference TRBV5-1 and TRBJ2-5 gives the whole variable domain KAGVTQTPRYLIKTRGQQVTLSCSPISGHRSVSWYQQTPGQGLQFLFEYFSETQRNKGNFPGRFSGRQFSNSRSEMNVSTLELGDSALYLCASSFPGQGVSETQYFGPGTRLLVL.

V and J are TRBV2 and TRBJ2-7; 8 bases align to TRBD1. Trimming at V came to 7 bases and at J to 2 bases, leaving 10 bases not matched to a gene. Per germline, CDR1 SNHLY and CDR2 FYNNEI. This CDR3 spans 15 amino acids. The CDR3 loop reads CASNQGAFSTYEQYF. In DNA form, the CDR3 reads TGTGCCAGCAATCAGGGGGCGTTTTCAACCTACGAGCAGTACTTC. Combining the CDR3 with reference TRBV2 and TRBJ2-7 gives the whole variable domain EPEVTQTPSHQVTQMGQEVILRCVPISNHLYFYWYRQILGQKVEFLVSFYNNEISEKSEIFDDQFSVERPDGSNFTLKIRSTKLEDSAMYFCASNQGAFSTYEQYFGPGTRLTVT.

With respect to this clone: Other DNA variants within this sample encode the same CDR3. V is TRBV29-1 and J is TRBJ2-7; D not certain. Germline V gene lookup returns CDR1 SQVTM and CDR2 ANQGSEA. The V end was cut by 2 bases, the J end by 1 base, with 12 bases between. This CDR3 has 14 residues. CDR3 region: CSVEFPGGSYEQYF. In DNA form, the CDR3 reads TGCAGCGTTGAATTCCCAGGTGGGTCCTACGAGCAGTACTTC.

The rearrangement links TRBV7-9 to TRBJ1-1, with D unclear. This CDR3 has 15 amino acids. V shed 5 bases and J shed 0 bases, with 13 bases lying between them. CDR1 is SEHNR and CDR2 is FQNEAQ in the germline V gene (reference sequence). The CDR3 sequence is CASSKRTELNTEAFF. The DNA for the CDR3 is TGTGCCAGCAGCAAAAGAACAGAATTGAACACTGAAGCTTTCTTT. The full variable domain, completed using reference TRBV7-9 and TRBJ1-1, is DTGVSQNPRHKITKRGQNVTFRCDPISEHNRLYWYRQTLGQGPEFLTYFQNEAQLEKSRLLSDRFSAERPKGSFSTLEIQRTEQGDSAMYLCASSKRTELNTEAFFGQGTRLTVV.

V gene TRBV5-1 combines with J gene TRBJ1-1, with TRBD1 as a possible D gene (5 bases). The CDR3 has 13 amino acids. The germline CDR1 and CDR2 sequences are SGHRS and YFSETQ. Trimming removed 0 bases at V and 6 bases at J, with 9 bases between. The CDR3 DNA follows: TGCGCCAGCAGCTTGGCAGGGTTCGCTGAAGCTTTCTTT. Amino acid sequence: CASSLAGFAEAFF.

This clone was seen a handful of times. The CDR3 nucleotides read TGTGCCAGCAGCCGGGACAGGAACTCCATGTACAATGAGCAGTTCTTC. Translation gives CASSRDRNSMYNEQFF. The genes are TRBV2 and TRBJ2-1; 8 bases are shared with TRBD1. Germline V gene lookup returns CDR1 SNHLY and CDR2 FYNNEI. Trimming cost V 6 bases and J 4 bases; bases outside gene matches: 11. The CDR3 has 16 amino acids. The full variable domain, its missing parts supplied by reference TRBV2 and TRBJ2-1, is EPEVTQTPSHQVTQMGQEVILRCVPISNHLYFYWYRQILGQKVEFLVSFYNNEISEKSEIFDDQFSVERPDGSNFTLKIRSTKLEDSAMYFCASSRDRNSMYNEQFFGPGTRLTVL.

This rearrangement joins TRBV4-1 to TRBJ2-7, with 9 bases matching TRBD1. The ends lost 1 base at V and 3 bases at J; junction bases unmatched: 10. Germline V gives CDR1 MGHRA, CDR2 YSYEKL. CDR3 size: 17 residues. The CDR3 sequence: CASSQGLEGTGSYEQYF. The CDR3 nucleotides are TGCGCCAGCAGCCAAGGTCTTGAAGGGACAGGGAGCTACGAGCAGTACTTC.

The chain couples TRBV10-3 to TRBJ2-7, with TRBD2 identical over 12 bases. This CDR3 has 16 residues. J gave up 4 bases and V 3 bases, and 7 bases lay outside the gene matches. Per the germline V gene, CDR1 is ENHRY and CDR2 is SYGVKD. The CDR3 sequence: CAISDPRTSGDYEQYF. DNA of the CDR3: TGTGCCATCAGTGATCCTCGGACTAGCGGGGATTACGAGCAGTACTTC.

The V gene is TRBV11-3, the J gene TRBJ2-5, with 11 bases lining up with TRBD1. CDR3 length: 17 residues. CDR1 and CDR2 from the germline V gene are SGHNT and YENEEA. With 1 base clipped from V and 3 bases from J, the junction kept 7 bases outside the gene matches. The CDR3 spells CASSLGGGTGGEETQYF. In nucleotides, the CDR3 is TGTGCCAGCAGCTTAGGGGGAGGGACAGGGGGTGAAGAGACCCAGTACTTC.

The CDR3 sequence is CASSGLDRDRSLAGTDTQYF. CDR3 nucleotides: TGTGCCAGCAGCGGACTGGACCGGGACAGGAGTTTAGCTGGGACAGATACGCAGTATTTT. The chain joins TRBV9 to TRBJ2-3; 8 bases map to TRBD1. Germline V gene sequence: CDR1 SGDLS, CDR2 YYNGEE. The CDR3 length is 20 residues. The V segment lost 3 bases and the J segment 3 bases; nucleotides outside the gene matches: 21. The full variable domain, in which reference TRBV9 and TRBJ2-3 provide the parts outside the CDR3, is DSGVTQTPKHLITATGQRVTLRCSPRSGDLSVYWYQQSLDQGLQFLIQYYNGEERAKGNILERFSAQQFPDLHSELNLSSLELGDSALYFCASSGLDRDRSLAGTDTQYFGPGTRLTVL.

The J gene is TRBJ2-1, the V gene TRBV19, with 9 bases that match TRBD1. Germline CDR1 and CDR2: LNHDA and SQIVND (reference sequence). CDR3 length: 13 residues. With V trimmed by 9 bases and J by 8 bases, 8 bases remained unmatched. CDR3 nucleotides: TGTGCCAGCACCGGGACAGGGTGGGATGAGCAGTTCTTC. Protein product: CASTGTGWDEQFF.

The rearrangement uses TRBV13 and TRBJ2-3; TRBD2 matches at 13 bases. Germline trimming cut 0 bases from V and 1 base from J; bases unmatched to any gene: 10. Germline loops: CDR1 PRHDT, CDR2 FYEKMQ (reference sequence). This CDR3 has 20 residues. CDR3 nucleotide sequence: TGTGCCAGCAGCTTAGGTATAGGCGGACTAGCGGGAGTGGGCACAGATACGCAGTATTTT. Translation gives CASSLGIGGLAGVGTDTQYF.

The chain uses TRBV4-1 and TRBJ1-2, with a possible D match to TRBD1 (5 bases). Germline V gene lookup returns CDR1 MGHRA and CDR2 YSYEKL. The V gene lost 0 bases and the J gene lost 8 bases, with 16 bases spanning the gap. The CDR3 is made up of 15 amino acids. CDR3: CASSQDSGGERGYTF. The CDR3 DNA sequence: TGCGCCAGCAGCCAAGATTCGGGGGGGGAGCGGGGCTACACCTTC.

This chain joins TRBV6-5 and TRBJ1-1; D is possibly TRBD1 (5 bases). The CDR3 has 14 residues. V lost 7 bases to trimming and J lost 4 bases, with 16 bases between them. Germline V CDR1 and CDR2: MNHEY, SVGAGI. The CDR3 DNA sequence: TGTGCCAGCAAGGAGGGGTTTTCGATCACTGAAGCTTTCTTT. Its protein product is CASKEGFSITEAFF.

This sequence joins TRBV10-3 and TRBJ2-3, with TRBD2 matching over 7 bases. The ends lost 7 bases at V and 0 bases at J; junction bases unmatched: 4. CDR3 length equals 14 residues. Germline CDR1 and CDR2: ENHRY and SYGVKD. CDR3 nucleotides: TGTGCCATCAATGCGGGAGCTAGCACAGATACGCAGTATTTT. This encodes CAINAGASTDTQYF.

The J gene is TRBJ2-1, the V gene TRBV5-1; weak D call: TRBD2 (6 bases). The CDR3 contains 12 residues. Germline V lookup: CDR1 SGHRS, CDR2 YFSETQ. V was pared by 4 bases and J by 7 bases, with 9 bases between. CDR3 nucleotides: TGCGCCAGCAGCGGGACTTGGAATGAGCAGTTCTTC. Translation: CASSGTWNEQFF. Full variable domain (remainder filled in from reference TRBV5-1 and TRBJ2-1): KAGVTQTPRYLIKTRGQQVTLSCSPISGHRSVSWYQQTPGQGLQFLFEYFSETQRNKGNFPGRFSGRQFSNSRSEMNVSTLELGDSALYLCASSGTWNEQFFGPGTRLTVL.

A note on this clone: The same CDR3 also results from other DNA sequences found in this sample. This chain connects TRBV5-1 to TRBJ2-6; tentative D call: TRBD1 (6 bases). Germline V gene sequence: CDR1 SGHRS, CDR2 YFSETQ. V was trimmed by 0 bases and J by 1 base, leaving 8 bases between them. There are 16 residues in the CDR3. Written as DNA, the CDR3 is TGCGCCAGCAGCTTGGACCAGGGGTCTGGGGCCAACGTCCTGACTTTC. This translates into CASSLDQGSGANVLTF.

The gene calls are TRBV7-9 and TRBJ2-7; D is unclear. The V gene's germline CDR1 is SEHNR and CDR2 FQNEAQ (reference sequence). The CDR3 runs 14 residues. V was clipped by 1 base and J by 0 bases, with 7 bases between them. The CDR3 is CASSLELLSYEQYF. CDR3 nucleotide sequence: TGTGCCAGCAGCTTAGAACTTCTCTCCTACGAGCAGTACTTC.

The chain combines TRBV19 with TRBJ1-5; D is ambiguous. This CDR3 comprises 16 residues. CDR1 LNHDA and CDR2 SQIVND come from the germline V gene (reference sequence). Trimming took off 4 bases at V and 0 bases at J, with 13 bases between the two ends. CDR3 loop: CASSTRTGYSNQPQHF. CDR3 nucleotide sequence: TGTGCCAGTAGTACTCGTACGGGATATAGCAATCAGCCCCAGCATTTT.

The rearrangement links TRBV5-1 to TRBJ1-1; 12 nucleotides agree with TRBD1. The CDR3 is 16 amino acids. Germline-derived CDR1 and CDR2 are SGHRS and YFSETQ. V was pared by 3 bases and J by 1 base, with 4 bases of the junction left unmatched. The CDR3 coding sequence is TGCGCCAGCAGCTCGGGACAGGGGGCGGAGAACACTGAAGCTTTCTTT. This translates into CASSSGQGAENTEAFF.

This clone came up once. CDR3 region: CASSLASGGEQYF. The CDR3 DNA reads TGTGCCAGCAGTTTGGCTAGCGGGGGGGAGCAGTACTTC. The chain joins TRBV27 to TRBJ2-7; the match to TRBD2 covers 11 bases. Germline V CDR1 and CDR2: MNHEY, SMNVEV (reference sequence). The CDR3 contains 13 residues. J was trimmed by 7 bases and V by 3 bases; bases with no gene match: 2.

This chain joins TRBV6-5 and TRBJ2-1, with 8 positions matching TRBD2. Germline loops: CDR1 MNHEY, CDR2 SVGAGI. The CDR3 runs 16 residues. V was pared by 0 bases and J by 2 bases, with 3 bases of the junction left unmatched. The CDR3 sequence: CASSYSAGATYNEQFF. In nucleotides, the CDR3 is TGTGCCAGCAGTTACTCAGCGGGAGCCACCTACAATGAGCAGTTCTTC.

This rearrangement joins TRBV5-6 to TRBJ2-1; tentative D call: TRBD2 (6 bases). The CDR3 is made up of 15 amino acids. CDR1 is SGHDT and CDR2 is YYEEEE in the germline V gene. The V gene lost 0 bases and the J gene lost 4 bases, with 11 bases spanning the gap. The CDR3 sequence: CASSLVRDPYNEQFF. CDR3 nucleotides: TGTGCCAGCAGCTTGGTGCGGGATCCGTACAATGAGCAGTTCTTC.